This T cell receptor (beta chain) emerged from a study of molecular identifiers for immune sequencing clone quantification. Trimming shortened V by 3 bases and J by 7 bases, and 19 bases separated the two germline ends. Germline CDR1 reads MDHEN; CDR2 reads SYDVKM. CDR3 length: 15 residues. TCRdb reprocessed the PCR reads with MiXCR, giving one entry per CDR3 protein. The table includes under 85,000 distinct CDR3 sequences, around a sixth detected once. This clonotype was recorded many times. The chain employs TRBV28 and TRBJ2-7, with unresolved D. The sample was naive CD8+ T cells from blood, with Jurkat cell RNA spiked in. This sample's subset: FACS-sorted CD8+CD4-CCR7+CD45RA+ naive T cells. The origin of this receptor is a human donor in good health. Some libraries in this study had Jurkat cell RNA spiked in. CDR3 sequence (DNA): TGTGCCAGCAGTTTGAGATCTACCTACCAACGGGAGCAGTACTTC. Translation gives CASSLRSTYQREQYF.